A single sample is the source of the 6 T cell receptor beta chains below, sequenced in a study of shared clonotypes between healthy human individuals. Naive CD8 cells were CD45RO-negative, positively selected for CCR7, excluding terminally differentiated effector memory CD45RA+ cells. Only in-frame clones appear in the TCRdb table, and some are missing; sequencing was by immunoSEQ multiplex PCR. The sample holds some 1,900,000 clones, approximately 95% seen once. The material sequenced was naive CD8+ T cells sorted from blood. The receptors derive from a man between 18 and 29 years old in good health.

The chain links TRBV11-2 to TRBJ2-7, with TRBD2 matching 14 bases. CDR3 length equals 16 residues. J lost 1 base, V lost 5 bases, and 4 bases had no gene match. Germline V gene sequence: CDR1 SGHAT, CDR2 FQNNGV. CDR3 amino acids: CASSARTSGRSYEQYF. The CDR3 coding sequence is TGTGCCAGCAGCGCCAGGACTAGCGGGAGGTCCTACGAGCAGTACTTC.

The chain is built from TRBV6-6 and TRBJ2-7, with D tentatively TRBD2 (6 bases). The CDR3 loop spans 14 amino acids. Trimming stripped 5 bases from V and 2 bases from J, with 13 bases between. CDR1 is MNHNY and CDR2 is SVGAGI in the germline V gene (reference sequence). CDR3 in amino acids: CASSAGTKPYEQYF. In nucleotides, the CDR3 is TGTGCCAGCAGTGCGGGGACCAAGCCCTACGAGCAGTACTTC.

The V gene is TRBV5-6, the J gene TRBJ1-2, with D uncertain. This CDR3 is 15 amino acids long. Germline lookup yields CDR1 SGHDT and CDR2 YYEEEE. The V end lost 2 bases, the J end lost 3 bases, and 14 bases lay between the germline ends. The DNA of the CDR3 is TGTGCCAGCAGCTTAGGTCGGGTTTCCTACTATGGCTACACCTTC. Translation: CASSLGRVSYYGYTF.

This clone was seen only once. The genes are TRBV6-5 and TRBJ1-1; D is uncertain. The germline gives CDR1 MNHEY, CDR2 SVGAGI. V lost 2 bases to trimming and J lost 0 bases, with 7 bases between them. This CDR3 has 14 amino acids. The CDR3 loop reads CASSYTVMNTEAFF. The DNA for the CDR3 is TGTGCCAGCAGTTACACAGTCATGAACACTGAAGCTTTCTTT.

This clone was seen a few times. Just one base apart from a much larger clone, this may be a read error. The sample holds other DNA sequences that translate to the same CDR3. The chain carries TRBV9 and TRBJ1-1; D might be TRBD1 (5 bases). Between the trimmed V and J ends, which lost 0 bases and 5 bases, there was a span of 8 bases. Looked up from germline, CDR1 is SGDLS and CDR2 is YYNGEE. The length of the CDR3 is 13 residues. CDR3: CASSVGGETEAFF. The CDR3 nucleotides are TGTGCCAGCAGCGTAGGAGGGGAGACTGAAGCTTTCTTT.

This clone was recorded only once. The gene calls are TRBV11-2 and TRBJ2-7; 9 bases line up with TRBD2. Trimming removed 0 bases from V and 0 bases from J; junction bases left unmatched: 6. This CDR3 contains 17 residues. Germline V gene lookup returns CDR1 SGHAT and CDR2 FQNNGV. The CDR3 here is CASSLDLGSGGSYEQYF. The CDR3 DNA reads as TGTGCCAGCAGCTTAGATCTGGGTAGCGGGGGCTCCTACGAGCAGTACTTC.